The text below deals with one TCR beta chain. Its target is unknown. This sample is part of a study of T-cell memory formation after mild COVID-19. TCRalpha and TCRbeta libraries used 5'RACE with constant-segment primers and UMIs. TCRdb used MiXCR to reprocess the 5' RACE reads, holding one entry per CDR3 protein. The sample lists roughly 580,000 distinct CDR3 sequences; about a sixth were seen once. Study conclusions and caveats: A second wave of clones peaked on day 37, and their SARS-CoV-2 specificity went unconfirmed. Clones contracting across day 15 to 85 had a balanced CD4/CD8 profile; later expanding clones leaned CD4+.

The germline CDR1 and CDR2 sequences are LNHNV and YYDKDF (reference sequence). Trimming took off 0 bases at V and 4 bases at J, with 12 bases between the two ends. CDR3 length equals 15 residues. This TCR was recovered from an adult woman who had mild COVID-19 (a few samples of this study predate the infection). Cell type and time point are not known. The chain employs TRBV15 and TRBJ1-2; the D gene is possibly TRBD1 (6 bases). Sequencing was done on a sample of PBMCs or a T cell subset sorted from them (not recorded which). The CDR3 nucleotides read TGTGCCACCAGCAGAGATAGGGGGGCAAGCTATGGCTACACCTTC. Its translation: CATSRDRGASYGYTF. The full variable domain, in which reference TRBV15 and TRBJ1-2 provide the parts outside the CDR3, is DAMVIQNPRYQVTQFGKPVTLSCSQTLNHNVMYWYQQKSSQAPKLLFHYYDKDFNNEADTPDNFQSRRPNTSFCFLDIRSPGLGDTAMYLCATSRDRGASYGYTFGSGTRLTVV.